Shown below are 5 T cell receptor beta chains from a single sample sequenced in a study of cytomegalovirus exposure and HLA in healthy donors. Primers: 60 Vbeta forward and 13 Jbeta reverse. TCRdb's copy holds only in-frame clones and misses some; the assay was immunoSEQ multiplex PCR. Altogether some 150,000 clones are present, approximately 82% being singletons, with the ten largest covering approximately 1.4%. The sequencing sample was made of PBMCs. These receptors were taken from a man aged 40-50 years in good health and CMV-seronegative.

The chain employs TRBV5-4 and TRBJ1-2, with TRBD1 as a possible D gene (6 bases). This CDR3 has 14 amino acids. Trimming removed 0 bases from V and 3 bases from J, with 9 bases in between. Germline V gives CDR1 SGHNT, CDR2 YYREEE (reference sequence). Here the CDR3 reads CASSLDPGDYGYTF. In DNA form, the CDR3 reads TGTGCCAGCAGCTTGGACCCAGGGGACTATGGCTACACCTTC.

J is TRBJ1-6 and V is TRBV6-1; D is perhaps TRBD1 (5 bases). V was pared by 6 bases and J by 4 bases, with 13 bases between. CDR3 size: 15 residues. The germline V gene has CDR1 MNHNS and CDR2 SASEGT. CDR3 region: CASRVGHQYNSPLHF. CDR3 coding DNA: TGTGCCAGCAGGGTAGGACACCAGTATAATTCACCCCTCCACTTT.

J is TRBJ2-5 and V is TRBV6-1; D is ambiguous. Trimming took off 6 bases at V and 5 bases at J, with 19 bases between the two ends. The CDR3 contains 15 residues. Germline V lookup: CDR1 MNHNS, CDR2 SASEGT. The CDR3, as DNA: TGTGCCAGCAGGCCGAAGTATGAGACCGGGGAGACCCAGTACTTC. This gives the protein CASRPKYETGETQYF.

This clone was seen only once. The J gene is TRBJ2-7, the V gene TRBV27; D is undetermined. V was shortened by 6 bases and J by 8 bases, with 17 bases between the two germline ends. The CDR3 runs 13 residues. Germline CDR1 reads MNHEY; CDR2 reads SMNVEV (reference sequence). This CDR3 is CASSSLGRPQQYF. The CDR3 nucleotides read TGTGCCAGCAGCTCGCTAGGTCGGCCGCAGCAGTACTTC.

The chain joins TRBV6-6 to TRBJ2-2; TRBD2 agrees at 7 bases. The CDR3 runs 16 residues. V dropped 2 bases and J dropped 3; count of bases not matched to a gene: 6. Germline CDR1 and CDR2: MNHNY and SVGAGI (reference sequence). Here the CDR3 reads CASSYPEREYTGELFF. The CDR3 DNA follows: TGTGCCAGCAGTTACCCCGAGCGGGAATACACCGGGGAGCTGTTTTTT.